The present entry profiles one TCR beta chain with its context. The antigen remains unidentified. Germline V gene lookup returns CDR1 SGHRS and CDR2 YFSETQ. This CDR3 region has 17 residues. V lost 3 bases to trimming and J lost 0 bases, with 17 bases between them. This sample is part of a study of T cell responses to AZD1222 COVID-19 vaccine. About the study: Investigators merged groups given second doses at roughly 4 or roughly 12 weeks. Findings and limits, study-wide: Donors were largely white British and mainly female; clonal diversity was possibly underestimated. CD4 TCRs covered the whole spike, strongest at regions 160-218 and 743-854. Repertoires were collected only later (after the peak T cell response had occurred).

Data came from immunoSEQ multiplex PCR; TCRdb stores just in-frame clones and leaves some out. The repertoire holds just under 55,000 clones, with around nine tenths as singletons. The receptor was isolated from an adult in good health. V is TRBV5-1 and J is TRBJ2-3; the D gene is possibly TRBD2 (6 bases). The sequenced sample was peripheral blood, obtained on day 0 of AZD1222 vaccination. The CDR3 sequence: CASSSGGSGTSTDTQYF. The CDR3 DNA sequence: TGCGCCAGCAGCTCGGGTGGAAGTGGGACTAGCACAGATACGCAGTATTTT.